One and the same sample provided the 14 T cell receptor beta chains below, sequenced in a study of cytomegalovirus exposure and HLA in healthy donors (dated by TCRdb to 2016 to 2017). Library preparation used the immunoSEQ multiplex PCR assay. For the multiplex PCR, a mixture combining 60 forward primers for TCR Vbeta segments and 13 reverse primers for TCR Jbeta segments was used. The source is immuneACCESS, and TCRdb retained only in-frame sequences with V and J called. Part of the clones is not carried over; for the studies checked, unresolved V genes explain less than half of this, and the remainder is unexplained. This sample comprises about 59,000 clones, about 83% of them detected only once. Under 2% of the sample is held by the ten biggest clonotypes. Material: PBMCs. Source of these receptors: a human donor in good health.

The chain carries TRBV9 and TRBJ2-2; D gene ambiguous. The V gene lost 4 bases and the J gene lost 1 base, with 5 bases spanning the gap. The germline gives CDR1 SGDLS, CDR2 YYNGEE. The CDR3 loop spans 13 amino acids. CDR3 DNA: TGTGCCAGCAGCCAACAGAACACCGGGGAGCTGTTTTTT. It encodes CASSQQNTGELFF.

This clone was seen a single time. The V gene is TRBV7-9, the J gene TRBJ2-3, with 8 bases aligning to TRBD1. This CDR3 comprises 14 residues. Germline loops: CDR1 SEHNR, CDR2 FQNEAQ (reference sequence). The V gene end was trimmed by 3 bases and the J gene end by 5 bases; junction bases not matched to a gene: 4. The CDR3 DNA follows: TGTGCCAGCAGCTTCGGACAGGGAGGAGATACGCAGTATTTT. This translates into CASSFGQGGDTQYF. The complete variable domain, with remaining parts taken from reference TRBV7-9 and TRBJ2-3, reads DTGVSQNPRHKITKRGQNVTFRCDPISEHNRLYWYRQTLGQGPEFLTYFQNEAQLEKSRLLSDRFSAERPKGSFSTLEIQRTEQGDSAMYLCASSFGQGGDTQYFGPGTRLTVL.

CDR3 protein: CASSQGFGNERTYEQYF. The DNA for the CDR3 is TGCGCCAGCAGCCAAGGGTTCGGGAACGAGCGGACCTACGAGCAGTACTTC. V usage is TRBV4-1 and J usage is TRBJ2-7, with D maybe TRBD2 (5 bases). Germline V gene lookup returns CDR1 MGHRA and CDR2 YSYEKL. This CDR3 is 17 amino acids long. V lost 1 base and J 2 bases, leaving 18 bases between the germline ends.

The rearrangement links TRBV29-1 to TRBJ2-3, with TRBD2 matching over 11 bases. CDR1 and CDR2 from the germline V gene are SQVTM and ANQGSEA. V lost 4 bases and J lost 6; bases outside the gene matches: 3. The CDR3 runs 13 residues. In DNA form, the CDR3 reads TGCAGCGTTGGACTAGCGGGACGTGATACGCAGTATTTT. It encodes CSVGLAGRDTQYF.

The chain carries TRBV15 and TRBJ2-7, with 9 bases matching TRBD2. Germline-derived CDR1 and CDR2 are LNHNV and YYDKDF (reference sequence). V was pared by 1 base and J by 2 bases, with 6 bases of the junction left unmatched. This CDR3 region has 16 residues. The DNA for the CDR3 is TGTGCCACCAGCAGAGGACTAGCGGAGGGGGCCTACGAGCAGTACTTC. This translates into CATSRGLAEGAYEQYF.

As concerns this clone: One junction end disagrees with the germline gene, perhaps due to a read error. V is TRBV7-7 and J is TRBJ2-3; no reliable D call. This CDR3 has 19 residues. Germline V gene lookup returns CDR1 SSHAT and CDR2 FNYEAQ (reference sequence). DNA for the CDR3: TGTGCTAGCAGCTTAGAAGCAGCATCTAGTGTCTATAGCACAGATACGCAGTATTTT. This codes for CASSLEAASSVYSTDTQYF.

The CDR3 reads CASSLGDSISYNEQFF. The CDR3 DNA sequence: TGCGCCAGCAGCTTGGGTGACTCGATTTCCTACAATGAGCAGTTCTTC. The chain is built from TRBV5-1 and TRBJ2-1; D gene uncertain. The CDR3 extends over 16 amino acids. V was cut by 0 bases and J by 1 base, with 11 bases left in between. Per the germline V gene, CDR1 is SGHRS and CDR2 is YFSETQ. Variable domain in full (rest from reference TRBV5-1 and TRBJ2-1): KAGVTQTPRYLIKTRGQQVTLSCSPISGHRSVSWYQQTPGQGLQFLFEYFSETQRNKGNFPGRFSGRQFSNSRSEMNVSTLELGDSALYLCASSLGDSISYNEQFFGPGTRLTVL.

The CDR3 DNA reads TGTGCCAGCAGCATAAGAGCGGCAACTAATGAAAAACTGTTTTTT. Protein product: CASSIRAATNEKLFF. The V and J genes are TRBV7-2 and TRBJ1-4; no firm D call. Germline CDR1 is SGHTA and CDR2 is FQGNSA. The CDR3 spans 15 residues. V dropped 5 bases and J dropped 0 bases, with 10 bases sitting between them.

Here the CDR3 DNA reads TGTGCCAGCAGAAATAGCGGGGGGGCCGGCTACAATGAGCAGTTCTTC. This sequence encodes CASRNSGGAGYNEQFF. V usage is TRBV7-2 and J usage is TRBJ2-1, with 11 bases aligning to TRBD2. Looked up from germline, CDR1 is SGHTA and CDR2 is FQGNSA. This CDR3 region has 16 residues. Trimming took 6 bases from V and 3 from J; bases not matched to a gene: 7.

The chain couples TRBV5-6 to TRBJ1-2; possibly TRBD1 for D (5 bases). Germline lookup yields CDR1 SGHDT and CDR2 YYEEEE. The V and J ends lost 2 bases and 3 bases respectively, with 8 bases between them. The CDR3 is 13 residues long. CDR3 nucleotide sequence: TGTGCCAGCAGCTTCGGGGGGGACTATGGCTACACCTTC. Translating gives CASSFGGDYGYTF.

This clone appeared a few times. V and J are TRBV5-1 and TRBJ2-1, with D unclear. V was shortened by 5 bases and J by 0 bases, with 12 bases between the two germline ends. The germline V gene encodes CDR1 SGHRS and CDR2 YFSETQ. The CDR3 extends over 15 amino acids. This CDR3 is CASRPQSYSYNEQFF. CDR3 nucleotide sequence: TGCGCCAGCAGACCCCAATCCTACTCCTACAATGAGCAGTTCTTC.

The chain joins TRBV7-2 to TRBJ2-3; D is uncertain. V was clipped by 5 bases and J by 5 bases, with 11 bases between them. The CDR3 runs to 13 residues. Germline CDR1 SGHTA, CDR2 FQGNSA. CDR3 DNA sequence: TGTGCCAGCAGCCCACGACAAGAAGATACGCAGTATTTT. Amino acids: CASSPRQEDTQYF.

In its sample, this clone was seen once. The chain uses TRBV27 and TRBJ1-2; 7 bases match TRBD1. V lost 5 bases to trimming and J lost 5 bases; unmatched junction nucleotides: 11. Germline CDR1 and CDR2: MNHEY and SMNVEV (reference sequence). This CDR3 has 15 residues. Here the CDR3 DNA reads TGTGCCAGCAGTAAGGAACAGGGGAGTGGGTATGGCTACACCTTC. As protein: CASSKEQGSGYGYTF.

The rearrangement uses TRBV5-1 and TRBJ1-4; D unresolved. Germline V gives CDR1 SGHRS, CDR2 YFSETQ. The ends were cut back, 3 bases at V and 6 bases at J, with 12 bases in the middle. CDR3 length equals 14 residues. CDR3 sequence reads: CASSSGSGYEKLFF. The CDR3 region has the DNA TGCGCCAGCAGCTCGGGGAGTGGTTATGAAAAACTGTTTTTT.